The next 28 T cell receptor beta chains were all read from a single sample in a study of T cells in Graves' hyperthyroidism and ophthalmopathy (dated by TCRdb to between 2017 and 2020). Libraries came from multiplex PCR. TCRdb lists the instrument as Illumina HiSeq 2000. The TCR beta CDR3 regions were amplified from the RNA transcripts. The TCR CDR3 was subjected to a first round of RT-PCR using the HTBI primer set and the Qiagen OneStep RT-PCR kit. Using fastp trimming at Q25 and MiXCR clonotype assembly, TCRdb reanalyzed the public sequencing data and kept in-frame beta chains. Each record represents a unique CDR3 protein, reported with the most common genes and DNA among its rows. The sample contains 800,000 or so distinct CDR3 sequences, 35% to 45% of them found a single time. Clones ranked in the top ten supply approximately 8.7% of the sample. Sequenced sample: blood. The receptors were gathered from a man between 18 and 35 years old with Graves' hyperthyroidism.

In DNA, the CDR3 is TGTGCCAGCAACCCAGGGATGGCCTACGAGCAGTACTTC. Translating it yields CASNPGMAYEQYF. The rearrangement links TRBV7-9 to TRBJ2-7; tentatively, D is TRBD1 (5 bases). Trimming took off 7 bases at V and 2 bases at J, with 12 bases between the two ends. Germline CDR1 and CDR2: SEHNR and FQNEAQ (reference sequence). The CDR3 is 13 amino acids.

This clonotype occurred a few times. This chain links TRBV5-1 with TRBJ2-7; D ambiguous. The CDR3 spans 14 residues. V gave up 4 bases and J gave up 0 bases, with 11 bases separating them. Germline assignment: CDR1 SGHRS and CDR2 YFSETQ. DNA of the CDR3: TGCGCCAGCAGCACGACGGAGAGCTCCTACGAGCAGTACTTC. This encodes CASSTTESSYEQYF.

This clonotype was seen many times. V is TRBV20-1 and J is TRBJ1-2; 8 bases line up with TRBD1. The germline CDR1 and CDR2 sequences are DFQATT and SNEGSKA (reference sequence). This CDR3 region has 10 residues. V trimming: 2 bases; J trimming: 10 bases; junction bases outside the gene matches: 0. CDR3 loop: CSARQGAYTF. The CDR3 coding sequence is TGCAGTGCTAGACAGGGGGCCTACACCTTC.

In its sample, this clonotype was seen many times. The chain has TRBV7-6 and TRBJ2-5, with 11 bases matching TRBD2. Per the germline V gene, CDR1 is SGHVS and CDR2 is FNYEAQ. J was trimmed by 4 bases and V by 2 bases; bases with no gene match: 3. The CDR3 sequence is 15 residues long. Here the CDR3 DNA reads TGTGCCAGCAGCTTAACTAGCGGGGGCGGAGAGACCCAGTACTTC. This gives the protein CASSLTSGGGETQYF. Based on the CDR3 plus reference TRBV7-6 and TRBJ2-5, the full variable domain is GAGVSQSPRYKVTKRGQDVALRCDPISGHVSLYWYRQALGQGPEFLTYFNYEAQQDKSGLPNDRFSAERPEGSISTLTIQRTEQRDSAMYRCASSLTSGGGETQYFGPGTRLLVL.

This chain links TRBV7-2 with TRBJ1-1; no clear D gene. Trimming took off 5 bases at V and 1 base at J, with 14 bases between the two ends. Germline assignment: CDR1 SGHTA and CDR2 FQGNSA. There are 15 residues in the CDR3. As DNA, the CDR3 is TGTGCCAGCAGCCTCAGGACCCTCCCGAACACTGAAGCTTTCTTT. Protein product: CASSLRTLPNTEAFF.

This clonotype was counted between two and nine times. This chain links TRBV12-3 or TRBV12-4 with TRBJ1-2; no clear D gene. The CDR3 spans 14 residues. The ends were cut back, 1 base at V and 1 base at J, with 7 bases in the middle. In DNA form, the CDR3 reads TGTGCCAGCAGTTTAGACGGGGATAACTATGGCTACACCTTC. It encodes CASSLDGDNYGYTF.

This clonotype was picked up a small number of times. Here the CDR3 DNA reads TGTGCCAGCAGCTTGGGAGGGTACGGCAGGAATCAGCCCCAGCATTTT. It codes for CASSLGGYGRNQPQHF. V gene TRBV2 combines with J gene TRBJ1-5; D is uncertain. Germline V lookup: CDR1 SNHLY, CDR2 FYNNEI. The CDR3 has 16 residues. V was pared by 6 bases and J by 4 bases, with 19 bases between.

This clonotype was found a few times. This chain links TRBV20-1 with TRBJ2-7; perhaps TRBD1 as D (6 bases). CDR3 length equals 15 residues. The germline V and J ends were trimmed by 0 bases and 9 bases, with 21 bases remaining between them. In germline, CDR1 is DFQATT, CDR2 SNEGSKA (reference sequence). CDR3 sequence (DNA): TGCAGTGCTAGAGATAGCCAGGGGTTGATGGTGGGGCAGTACTTC. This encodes CSARDSQGLMVGQYF.

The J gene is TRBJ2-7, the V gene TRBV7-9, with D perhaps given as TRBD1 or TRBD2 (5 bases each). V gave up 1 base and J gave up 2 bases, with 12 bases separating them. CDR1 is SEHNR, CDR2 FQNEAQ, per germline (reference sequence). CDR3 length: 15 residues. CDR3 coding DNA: TGTGCCAGCAGCTTAGGATGGGACGGGACCTACGAGCAGTACTTC. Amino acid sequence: CASSLGWDGTYEQYF.

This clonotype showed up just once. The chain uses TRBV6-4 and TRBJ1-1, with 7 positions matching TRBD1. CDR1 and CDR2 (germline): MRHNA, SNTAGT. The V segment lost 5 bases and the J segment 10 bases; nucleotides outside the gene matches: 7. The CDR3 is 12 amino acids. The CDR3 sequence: CASSPGTVVAFF. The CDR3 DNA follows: TGTGCCAGCAGTCCCGGGACAGTCGTAGCTTTCTTT.

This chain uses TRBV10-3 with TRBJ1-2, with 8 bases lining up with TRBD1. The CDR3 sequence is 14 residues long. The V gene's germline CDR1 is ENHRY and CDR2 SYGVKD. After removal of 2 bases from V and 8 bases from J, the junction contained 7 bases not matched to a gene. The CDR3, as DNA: TGTGCCATCAGTGAGGCAGGGGGCGCGTCGGGCTACACCTTC. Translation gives CAISEAGGASGYTF.

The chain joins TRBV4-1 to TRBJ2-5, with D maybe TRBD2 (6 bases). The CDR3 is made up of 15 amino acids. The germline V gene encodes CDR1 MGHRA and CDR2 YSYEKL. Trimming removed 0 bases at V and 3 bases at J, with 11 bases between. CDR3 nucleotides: TGCGCCAGCAGCCAAGAAGTTGCGGGGAAAGAGACCCAGTACTTC. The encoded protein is CASSQEVAGKETQYF.

The CDR3 region is CSDQGGTEAFF. The CDR3 coding sequence is TGCAGCGATCAGGGTGGGACTGAAGCTTTCTTT. The V call is TRBV29-1, the J call TRBJ1-1; possibly TRBD1 for D (5 bases). The CDR3 covers 11 residues. The V gene lost 7 bases and the J gene lost 5 bases, with 11 bases spanning the gap. The germline V gene has CDR1 SQVTM and CDR2 ANQGSEA. Using reference TRBV29-1 and TRBJ1-1 for the parts outside the CDR3, the full variable domain is SAVISQKPSRDICQRGTSLTIQCQVDSQVTMMFWYRQQPGQSLTLIATANQGSEATYESGFVIDKFPISRPNLTFSTLTVSNMSPEDSSIYLCSDQGGTEAFFGQGTRLTVV.

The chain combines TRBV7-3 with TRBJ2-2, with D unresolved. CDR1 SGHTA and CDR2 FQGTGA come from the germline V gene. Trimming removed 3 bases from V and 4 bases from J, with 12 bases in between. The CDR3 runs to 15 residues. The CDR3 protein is CASSFTASGTGELFF. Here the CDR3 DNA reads TGTGCCAGCAGCTTCACTGCGTCGGGCACCGGGGAGCTGTTTTTT. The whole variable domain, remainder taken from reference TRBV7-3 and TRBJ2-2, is GAGVSQTPSNKVTEKGKYVELRCDPISGHTALYWYRQSLGQGPEFLIYFQGTGAADDSGLPNDRFFAVRPEGSVSTLKIQRTERGDSAVYLCASSFTASGTGELFFGEGSRLTVL.

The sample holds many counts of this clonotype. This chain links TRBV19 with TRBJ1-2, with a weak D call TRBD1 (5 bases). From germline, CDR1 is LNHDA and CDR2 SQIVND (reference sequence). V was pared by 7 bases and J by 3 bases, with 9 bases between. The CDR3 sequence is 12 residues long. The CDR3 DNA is TGTGCCAGTATGGGGGGAGACTATGGCTACACCTTC. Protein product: CASMGGDYGYTF.

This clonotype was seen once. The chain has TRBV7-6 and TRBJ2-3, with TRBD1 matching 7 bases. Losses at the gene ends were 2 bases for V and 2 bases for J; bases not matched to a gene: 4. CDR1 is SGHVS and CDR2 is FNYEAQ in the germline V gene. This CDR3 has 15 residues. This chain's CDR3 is CASSLRGQSTDTQYF. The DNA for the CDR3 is TGTGCCAGCAGCTTAAGGGGACAGTCCACAGATACGCAGTATTTT.

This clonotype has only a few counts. DNA of the CDR3: TGTGCCAGCAGTTACTCCGCGACTCTTTACGAGCAGTACTTC. It encodes CASSYSATLYEQYF. The chain uses TRBV6-6 and TRBJ2-7; D is uncertain. This CDR3 is built from 14 residues. Germline CDR1 reads MNHNY; CDR2 reads SVGAGI (reference sequence). V gave up 0 bases and J gave up 4 bases, with 10 bases separating them.

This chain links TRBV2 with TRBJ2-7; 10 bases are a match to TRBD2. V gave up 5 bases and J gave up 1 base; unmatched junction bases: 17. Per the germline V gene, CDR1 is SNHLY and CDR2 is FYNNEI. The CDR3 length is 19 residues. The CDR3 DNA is TGTGCCAGCAGTCCTATTGGGTCCTCCGGGACTAGCGAGTCCTACGAGCAGTACTTC. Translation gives CASSPIGSSGTSESYEQYF.

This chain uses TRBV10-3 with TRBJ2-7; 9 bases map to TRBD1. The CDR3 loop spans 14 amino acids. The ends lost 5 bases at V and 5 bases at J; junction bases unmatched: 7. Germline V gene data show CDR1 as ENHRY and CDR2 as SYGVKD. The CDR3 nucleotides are TGTGCCATCAGTCGGGACAGGGTGTGGAACGAGCAGTACTTC. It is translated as CAISRDRVWNEQYF.

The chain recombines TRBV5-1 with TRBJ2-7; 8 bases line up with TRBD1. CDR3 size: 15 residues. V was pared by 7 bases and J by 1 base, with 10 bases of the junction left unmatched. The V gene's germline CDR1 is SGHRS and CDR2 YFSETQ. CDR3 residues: CASCLSGTGSYEQYF. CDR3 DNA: TGCGCCAGCTGTTTATCCGGGACAGGATCCTACGAGCAGTACTTC. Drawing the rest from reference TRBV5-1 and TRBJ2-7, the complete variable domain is KAGVTQTPRYLIKTRGQQVTLSCSPISGHRSVSWYQQTPGQGLQFLFEYFSETQRNKGNFPGRFSGRQFSNSRSEMNVSTLELGDSALYLCASCLSGTGSYEQYFGPGTRLTVT.

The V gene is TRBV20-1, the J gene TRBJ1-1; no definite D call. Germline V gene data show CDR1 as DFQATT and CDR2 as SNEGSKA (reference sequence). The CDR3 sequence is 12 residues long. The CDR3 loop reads CGHQFRDTEAFF. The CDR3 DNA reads TGCGGTCACCAATTTCGAGACACTGAAGCTTTCTTT.

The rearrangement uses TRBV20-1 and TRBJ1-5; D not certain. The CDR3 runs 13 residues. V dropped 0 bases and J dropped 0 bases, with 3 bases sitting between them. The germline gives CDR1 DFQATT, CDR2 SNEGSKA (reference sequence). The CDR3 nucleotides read TGCAGTGCTAGAGAAGGTAGCAATCAGCCCCAGCATTTT. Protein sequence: CSAREGSNQPQHF.

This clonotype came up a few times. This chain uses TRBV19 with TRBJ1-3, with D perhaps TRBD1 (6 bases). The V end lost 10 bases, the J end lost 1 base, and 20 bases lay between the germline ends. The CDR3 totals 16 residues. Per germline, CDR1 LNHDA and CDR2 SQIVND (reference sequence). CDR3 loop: CATSSSGQISGNTIYF. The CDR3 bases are TGTGCCACGTCTTCCTCCGGACAGATATCTGGAAACACCATATATTTT.

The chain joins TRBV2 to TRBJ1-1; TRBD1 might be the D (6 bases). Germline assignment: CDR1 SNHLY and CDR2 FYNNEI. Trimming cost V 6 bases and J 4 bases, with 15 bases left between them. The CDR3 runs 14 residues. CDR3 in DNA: TGTGCCAGCAGACTATTAACAGGGAGCACTGAAGCTTTCTTT. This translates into CASRLLTGSTEAFF. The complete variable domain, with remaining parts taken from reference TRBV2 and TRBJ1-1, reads EPEVTQTPSHQVTQMGQEVILRCVPISNHLYFYWYRQILGQKVEFLVSFYNNEISEKSEIFDDQFSVERPDGSNFTLKIRSTKLEDSAMYFCASRLLTGSTEAFFGQGTRLTVV.

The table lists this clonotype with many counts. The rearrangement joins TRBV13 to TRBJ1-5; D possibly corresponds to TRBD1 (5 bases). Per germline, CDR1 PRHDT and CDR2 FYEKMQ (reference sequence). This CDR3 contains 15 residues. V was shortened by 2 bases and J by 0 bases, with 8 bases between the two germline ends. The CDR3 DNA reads TGTGCCAGCAGCTTAAAGGGGTCTAGCAATCAGCCCCAGCATTTT. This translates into CASSLKGSSNQPQHF.

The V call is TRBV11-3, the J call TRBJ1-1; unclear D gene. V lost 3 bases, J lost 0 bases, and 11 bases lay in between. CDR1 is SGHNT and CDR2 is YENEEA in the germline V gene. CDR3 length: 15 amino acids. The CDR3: CASSLIGTLNTEAFF. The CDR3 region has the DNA TGTGCCAGCAGCTTGATCGGCACCCTGAACACTGAAGCTTTCTTT.

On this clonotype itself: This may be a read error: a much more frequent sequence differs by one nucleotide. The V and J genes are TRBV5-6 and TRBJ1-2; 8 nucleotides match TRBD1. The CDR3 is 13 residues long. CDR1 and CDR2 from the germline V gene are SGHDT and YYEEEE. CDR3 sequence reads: CASSSNRGNGYIF. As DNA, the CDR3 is TGTGCCAGCAGCTCAAACAGGGGGAATGGCTACATCTTC.

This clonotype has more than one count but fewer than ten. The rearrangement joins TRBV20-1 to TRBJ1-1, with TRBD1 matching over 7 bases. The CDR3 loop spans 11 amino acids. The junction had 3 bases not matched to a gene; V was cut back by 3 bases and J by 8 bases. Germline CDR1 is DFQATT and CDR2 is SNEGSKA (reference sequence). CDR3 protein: CSASRGGEAFF. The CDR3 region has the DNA TGCAGTGCTAGTAGAGGGGGCGAAGCTTTCTTT.